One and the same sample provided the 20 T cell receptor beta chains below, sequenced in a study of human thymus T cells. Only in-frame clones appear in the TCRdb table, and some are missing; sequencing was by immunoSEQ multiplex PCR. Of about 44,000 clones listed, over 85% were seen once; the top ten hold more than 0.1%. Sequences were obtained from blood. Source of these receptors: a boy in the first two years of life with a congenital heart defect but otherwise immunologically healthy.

The CDR3 sequence is CAPRDRECYEQYF. The CDR3 DNA follows: TGTGCCCCCCGGGACAGGGAATGCTACGAGCAGTACTTC. The chain has TRBV30 and TRBJ2-7; 9 nucleotides agree with TRBD1. This CDR3 has 13 residues. Germline CDR1 is GTSNPN and CDR2 is SVGIG (reference sequence). The junction had 8 bases not matched to a gene; V was cut back by 8 bases and J by 3 bases.

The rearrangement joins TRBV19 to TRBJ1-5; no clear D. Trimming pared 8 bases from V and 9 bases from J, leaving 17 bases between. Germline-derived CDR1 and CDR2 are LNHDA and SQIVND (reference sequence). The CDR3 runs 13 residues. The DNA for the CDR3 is TGTGCCAGTGGCCCAAAGGAAGGAAGGCCCCAGCATTTT. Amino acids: CASGPKEGRPQHF. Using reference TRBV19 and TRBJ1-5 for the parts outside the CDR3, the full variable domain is DGGITQSPKYLFRKEGQNVTLSCEQNLNHDAMYWYRQDPGQGLRLIYYSQIVNDFQKGDIAEGYSVSREKKESFPLTVTSAQKNPTAFYLCASGPKEGRPQHFGDGTRLSIL.

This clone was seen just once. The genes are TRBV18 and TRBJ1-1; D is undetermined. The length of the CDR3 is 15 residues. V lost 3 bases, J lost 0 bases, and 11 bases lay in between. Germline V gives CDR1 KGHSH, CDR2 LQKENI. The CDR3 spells CASSPKNHLNTEAFF. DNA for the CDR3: TGTGCCAGCTCACCGAAGAACCATTTGAACACTGAAGCTTTCTTT.

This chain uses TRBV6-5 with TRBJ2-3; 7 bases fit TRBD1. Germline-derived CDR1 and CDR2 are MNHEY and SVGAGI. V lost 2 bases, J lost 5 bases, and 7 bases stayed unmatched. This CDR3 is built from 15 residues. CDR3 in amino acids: CASSYLGTVLDTQYF. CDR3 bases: TGTGCCAGCAGTTACCTCGGGACAGTCTTAGATACGCAGTATTTT.

The CDR3 reads CASSAGLTSGTDTQYF. DNA of the CDR3: TGCGCCAGCAGCGCCGGTTTGACTAGCGGCACAGATACGCAGTATTTT. The chain is built from TRBV5-1 and TRBJ2-3; 8 bases line up with TRBD2. Germline CDR1 is SGHRS and CDR2 is YFSETQ. The CDR3 runs to 16 residues. The J segment lost 1 base and the V segment lost 4 bases, leaving 8 bases of the junction unmatched.

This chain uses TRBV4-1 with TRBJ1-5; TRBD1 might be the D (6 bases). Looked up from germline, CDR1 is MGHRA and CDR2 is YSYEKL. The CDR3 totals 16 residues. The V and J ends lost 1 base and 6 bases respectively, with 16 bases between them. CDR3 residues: CASSQVGTRGRQPQHF. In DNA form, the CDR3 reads TGCGCCAGCAGCCAAGTGGGCACACGGGGGCGTCAGCCCCAGCATTTT.

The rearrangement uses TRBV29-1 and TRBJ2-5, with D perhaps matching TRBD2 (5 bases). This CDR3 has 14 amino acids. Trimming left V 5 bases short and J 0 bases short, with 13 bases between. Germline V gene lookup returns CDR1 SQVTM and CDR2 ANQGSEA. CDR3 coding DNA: TGCAGCGTTAAAAACATGGACTACCAAGAGACCCAGTACTTC. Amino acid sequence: CSVKNMDYQETQYF.

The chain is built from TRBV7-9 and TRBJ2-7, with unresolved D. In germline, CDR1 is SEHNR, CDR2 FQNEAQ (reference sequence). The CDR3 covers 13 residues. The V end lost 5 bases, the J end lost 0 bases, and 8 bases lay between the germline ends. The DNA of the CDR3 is TGTGCCAGCAGCCTGACAAACTCCTACGAGCAGTACTTC. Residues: CASSLTNSYEQYF.

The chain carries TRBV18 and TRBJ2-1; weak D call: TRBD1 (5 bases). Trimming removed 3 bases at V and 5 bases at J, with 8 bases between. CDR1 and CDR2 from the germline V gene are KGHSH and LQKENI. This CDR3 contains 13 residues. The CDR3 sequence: CASSPGLNNEQFF. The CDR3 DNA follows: TGTGCCAGCTCACCGGGGCTAAACAATGAGCAGTTCTTC.

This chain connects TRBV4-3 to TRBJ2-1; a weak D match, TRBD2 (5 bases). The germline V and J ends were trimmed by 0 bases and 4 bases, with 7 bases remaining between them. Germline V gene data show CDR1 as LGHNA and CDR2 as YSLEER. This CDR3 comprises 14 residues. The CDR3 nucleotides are TGCGCCAGCAGCCAAGATAGGACTTACAATGAGCAGTTCTTC. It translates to CASSQDRTYNEQFF.

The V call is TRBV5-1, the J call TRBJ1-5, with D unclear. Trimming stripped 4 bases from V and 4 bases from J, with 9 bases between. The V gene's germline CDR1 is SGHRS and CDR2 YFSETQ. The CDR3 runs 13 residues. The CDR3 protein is CASSPLGNQPQHF. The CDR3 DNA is TGCGCCAGCAGCCCGCTCGGGAATCAGCCCCAGCATTTT.

Here the CDR3 DNA reads TGTGCCAGCAGTTTAAACCCGGGTTCTGGCTACACCTTC. Its translation: CASSLNPGSGYTF. The J gene is TRBJ1-2, the V gene TRBV28; D ambiguous. The CDR3 is 13 amino acids. From germline, CDR1 is MDHEN and CDR2 SYDVKM. Trimming took 2 bases from V and 7 from J, leaving 11 bases between them.

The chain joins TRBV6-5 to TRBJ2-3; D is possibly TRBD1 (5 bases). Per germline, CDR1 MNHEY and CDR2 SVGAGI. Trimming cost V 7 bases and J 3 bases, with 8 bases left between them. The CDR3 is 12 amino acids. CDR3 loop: CASTSGTDTQYF. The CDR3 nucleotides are TGTGCCAGCACCTCAGGGACAGATACGCAGTATTTT.

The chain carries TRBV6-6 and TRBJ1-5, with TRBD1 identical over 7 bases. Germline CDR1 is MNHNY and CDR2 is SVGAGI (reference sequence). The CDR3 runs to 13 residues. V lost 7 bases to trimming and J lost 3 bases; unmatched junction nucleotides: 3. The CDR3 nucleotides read TGTGCCAGCAACGACAGGGCCAATCAGCCCCAGCATTTT. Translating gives CASNDRANQPQHF.

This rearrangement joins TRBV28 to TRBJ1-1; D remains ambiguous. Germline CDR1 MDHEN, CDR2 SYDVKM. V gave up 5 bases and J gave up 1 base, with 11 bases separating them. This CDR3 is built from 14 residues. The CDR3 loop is CASSMTGKNTEAFF. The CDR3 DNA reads TGTGCCAGCAGTATGACGGGAAAGAACACTGAAGCTTTCTTT.

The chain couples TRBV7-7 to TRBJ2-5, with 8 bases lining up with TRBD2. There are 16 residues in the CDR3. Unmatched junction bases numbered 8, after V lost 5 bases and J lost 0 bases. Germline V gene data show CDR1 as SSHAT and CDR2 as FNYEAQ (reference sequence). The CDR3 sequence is CASSTGGARYQETQYF. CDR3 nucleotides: TGTGCCAGCAGCACGGGGGGGGCCCGGTACCAAGAGACCCAGTACTTC.

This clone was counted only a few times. CDR3 in DNA: TGTGCCAGCAGCTTGGACACTAACTATGGCTACACCTTC. Residues: CASSLDTNYGYTF. This sequence joins TRBV5-6 and TRBJ1-2; D call uncertain. The CDR3 spans 13 residues. Trimming stripped 0 bases from V and 0 bases from J, with 3 bases between. Germline CDR1 SGHDT, CDR2 YYEEEE.

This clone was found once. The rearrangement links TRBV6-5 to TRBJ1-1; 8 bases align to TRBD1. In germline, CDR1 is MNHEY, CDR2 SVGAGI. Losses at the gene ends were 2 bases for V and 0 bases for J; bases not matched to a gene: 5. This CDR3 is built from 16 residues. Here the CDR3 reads CASSYQGAILNTEAFF. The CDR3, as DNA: TGTGCCAGCAGTTACCAGGGGGCCATATTGAACACTGAAGCTTTCTTT.

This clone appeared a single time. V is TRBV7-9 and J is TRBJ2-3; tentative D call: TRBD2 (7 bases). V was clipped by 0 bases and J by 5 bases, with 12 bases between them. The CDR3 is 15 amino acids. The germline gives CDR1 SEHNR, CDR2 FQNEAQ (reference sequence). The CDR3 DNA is TGTGCCAGCAGCTTAGCGGGGGGGCGATTAGATACGCAGTATTTT. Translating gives CASSLAGGRLDTQYF.

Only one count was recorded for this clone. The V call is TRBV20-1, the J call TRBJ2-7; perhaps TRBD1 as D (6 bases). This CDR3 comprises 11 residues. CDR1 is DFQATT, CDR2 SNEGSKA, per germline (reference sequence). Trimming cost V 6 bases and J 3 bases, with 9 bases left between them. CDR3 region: CSAWTDYEQYF. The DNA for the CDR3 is TGCAGTGCCTGGACAGACTACGAGCAGTACTTC.